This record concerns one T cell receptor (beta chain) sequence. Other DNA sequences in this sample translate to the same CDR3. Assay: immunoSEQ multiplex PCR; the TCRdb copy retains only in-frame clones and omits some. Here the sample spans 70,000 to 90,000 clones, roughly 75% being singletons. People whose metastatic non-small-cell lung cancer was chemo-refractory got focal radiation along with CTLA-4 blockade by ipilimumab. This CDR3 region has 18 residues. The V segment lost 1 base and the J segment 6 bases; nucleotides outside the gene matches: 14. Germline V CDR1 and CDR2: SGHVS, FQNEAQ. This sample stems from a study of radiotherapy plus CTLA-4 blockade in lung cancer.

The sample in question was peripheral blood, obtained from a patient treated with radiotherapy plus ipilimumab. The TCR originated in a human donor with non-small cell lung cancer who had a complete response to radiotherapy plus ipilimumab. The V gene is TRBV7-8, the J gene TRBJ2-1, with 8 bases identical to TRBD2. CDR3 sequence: CASSLEGVAGGLANEQFF. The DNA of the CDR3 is TGTGCCAGCAGCTTAGAGGGGGTCGCGGGGGGCCTGGCCAATGAGCAGTTCTTC.